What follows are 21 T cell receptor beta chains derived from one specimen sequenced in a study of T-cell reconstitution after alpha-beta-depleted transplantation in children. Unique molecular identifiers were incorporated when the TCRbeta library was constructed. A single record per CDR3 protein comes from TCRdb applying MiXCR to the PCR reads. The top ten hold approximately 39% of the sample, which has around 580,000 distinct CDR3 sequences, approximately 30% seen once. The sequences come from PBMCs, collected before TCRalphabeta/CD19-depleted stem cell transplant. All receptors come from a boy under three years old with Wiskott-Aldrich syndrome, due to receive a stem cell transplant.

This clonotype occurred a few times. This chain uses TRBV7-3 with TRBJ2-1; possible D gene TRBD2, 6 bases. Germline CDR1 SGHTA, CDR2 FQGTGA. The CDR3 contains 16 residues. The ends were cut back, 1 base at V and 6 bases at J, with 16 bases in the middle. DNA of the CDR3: TGTGCCAGCAGCTTAATCTGGGAGGCGCATGCCAATGAGCAGTTCTTC. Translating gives CASSLIWEAHANEQFF. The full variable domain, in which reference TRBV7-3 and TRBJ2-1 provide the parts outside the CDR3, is GAGVSQTPSNKVTEKGKYVELRCDPISGHTALYWYRQSLGQGPEFLIYFQGTGAADDSGLPNDRFFAVRPEGSVSTLKIQRTERGDSAVYLCASSLIWEAHANEQFFGPGTRLTVL.

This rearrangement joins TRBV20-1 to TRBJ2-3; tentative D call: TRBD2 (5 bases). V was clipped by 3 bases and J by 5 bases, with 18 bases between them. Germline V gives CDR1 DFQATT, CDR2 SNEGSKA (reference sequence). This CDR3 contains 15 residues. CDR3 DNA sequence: TGCAGTGCTAGTCCCCTCAGCGGCAGCCGAGATACGCAGTATTTT. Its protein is CSASPLSGSRDTQYF.

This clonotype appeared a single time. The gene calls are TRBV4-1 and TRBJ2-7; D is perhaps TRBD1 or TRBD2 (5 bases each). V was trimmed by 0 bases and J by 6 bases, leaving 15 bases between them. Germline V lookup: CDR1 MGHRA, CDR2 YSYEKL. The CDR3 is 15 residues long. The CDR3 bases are TGCGCCAGCAGCCAAGAACGGGGCAGATTTGGCGAGCAGTACTTC. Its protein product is CASSQERGRFGEQYF.

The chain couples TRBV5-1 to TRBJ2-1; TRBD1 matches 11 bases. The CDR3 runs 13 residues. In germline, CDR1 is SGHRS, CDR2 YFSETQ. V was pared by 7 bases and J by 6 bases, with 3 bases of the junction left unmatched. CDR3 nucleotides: TGCGCCAGCGGCGGACAGGGGGCCAATGAGCAGTTCTTC. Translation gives CASGGQGANEQFF.

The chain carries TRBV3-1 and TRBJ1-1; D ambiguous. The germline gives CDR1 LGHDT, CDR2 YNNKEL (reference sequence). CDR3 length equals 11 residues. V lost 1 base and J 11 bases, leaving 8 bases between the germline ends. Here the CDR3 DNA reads TGTGCCAGCAGCCAAGGATCTAGGGCTTTCTTT. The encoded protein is CASSQGSRAFF.

CDR3 nucleotides: TGCGCCAGCAGCTCGGGATGGGCAGGCCAAGGCACAGATACGCAGTATTTT. As protein: CASSSGWAGQGTDTQYF. V gene TRBV5-1 combines with J gene TRBJ2-3, with D tentatively TRBD2 (5 bases). The V end was cut by 3 bases, the J end by 1 base, with 18 bases between. The CDR3 is 17 amino acids. CDR1 and CDR2 from the germline V gene are SGHRS and YFSETQ.

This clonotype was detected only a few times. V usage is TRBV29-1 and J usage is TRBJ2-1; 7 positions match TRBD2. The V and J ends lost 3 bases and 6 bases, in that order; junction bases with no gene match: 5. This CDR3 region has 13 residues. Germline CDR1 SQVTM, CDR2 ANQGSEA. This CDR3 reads CSVDGLVGNEQFF. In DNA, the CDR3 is TGCAGCGTTGACGGACTAGTGGGCAATGAGCAGTTCTTC.

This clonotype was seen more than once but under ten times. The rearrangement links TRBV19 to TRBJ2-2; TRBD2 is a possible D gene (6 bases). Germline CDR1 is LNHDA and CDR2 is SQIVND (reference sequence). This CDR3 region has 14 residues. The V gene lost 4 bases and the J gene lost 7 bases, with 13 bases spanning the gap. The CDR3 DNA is TGTGCCAGTAGTACTGGAGGGGTGAGCGGGGAGCTGTTTTTT. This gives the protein CASSTGGVSGELFF.

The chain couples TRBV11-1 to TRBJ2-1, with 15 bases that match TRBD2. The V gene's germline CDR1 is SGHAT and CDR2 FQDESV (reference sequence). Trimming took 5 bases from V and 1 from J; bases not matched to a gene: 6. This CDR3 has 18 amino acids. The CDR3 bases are TGTGCCAGCAGCACGGGACTAGCGGGAGGTCCGTCCTACAATGAGCAGTTCTTC. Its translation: CASSTGLAGGPSYNEQFF.

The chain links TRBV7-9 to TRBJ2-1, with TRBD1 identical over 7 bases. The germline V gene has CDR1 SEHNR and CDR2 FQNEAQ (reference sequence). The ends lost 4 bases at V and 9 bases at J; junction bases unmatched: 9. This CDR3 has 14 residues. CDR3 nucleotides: TGTGCCAGCAGCTCCCAGGCAGGGGGTAGTGAGCAGTTCTTC. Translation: CASSSQAGGSEQFF. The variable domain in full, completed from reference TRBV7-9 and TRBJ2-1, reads DTGVSQNPRHKITKRGQNVTFRCDPISEHNRLYWYRQTLGQGPEFLTYFQNEAQLEKSRLLSDRFSAERPKGSFSTLEIQRTEQGDSAMYLCASSSQAGGSEQFFGPGTRLTVL.

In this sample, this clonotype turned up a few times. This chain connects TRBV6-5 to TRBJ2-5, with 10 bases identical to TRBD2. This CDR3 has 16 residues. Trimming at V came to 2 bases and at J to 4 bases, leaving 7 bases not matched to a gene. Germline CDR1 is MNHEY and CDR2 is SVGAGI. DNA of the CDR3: TGTGCCAGCAGTTACCGGGGGACTAGCGCACGAGAGACCCAGTACTTC. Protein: CASSYRGTSARETQYF.

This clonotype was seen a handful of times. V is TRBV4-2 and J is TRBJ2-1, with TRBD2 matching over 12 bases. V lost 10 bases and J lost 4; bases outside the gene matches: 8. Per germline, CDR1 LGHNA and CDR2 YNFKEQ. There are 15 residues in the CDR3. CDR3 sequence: CATSWTSGIYNEQFF. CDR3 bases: TGTGCCACGAGTTGGACTAGCGGGATATACAATGAGCAGTTCTTC.

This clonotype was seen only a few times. For the CDR3, the DNA is TGTGCCAGCAGCTTATTTTCTCCGGGAGAAAGCGCAGAGCAGTACTTC. Protein: CASSLFSPGESAEQYF. The chain uses TRBV11-2 and TRBJ2-7; possible D gene TRBD2, 6 bases. CDR3 size: 16 residues. Germline assignment: CDR1 SGHAT and CDR2 FQNNGV. V lost 2 bases and J 7 bases, leaving 21 bases between the germline ends.

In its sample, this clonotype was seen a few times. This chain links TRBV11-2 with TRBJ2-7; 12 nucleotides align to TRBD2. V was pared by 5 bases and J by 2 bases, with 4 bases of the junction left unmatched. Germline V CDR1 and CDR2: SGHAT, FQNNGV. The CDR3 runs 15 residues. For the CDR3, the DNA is TGTGCCAGCAGCGGACGGACTAGCGGGGCCTACGAGCAGTACTTC. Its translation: CASSGRTSGAYEQYF.

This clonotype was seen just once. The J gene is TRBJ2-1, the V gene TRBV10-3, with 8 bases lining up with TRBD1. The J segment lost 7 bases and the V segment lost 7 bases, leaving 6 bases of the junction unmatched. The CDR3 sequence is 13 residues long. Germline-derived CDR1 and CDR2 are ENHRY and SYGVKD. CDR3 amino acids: CAINGQGWNEQFF. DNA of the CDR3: TGTGCCATCAACGGACAGGGCTGGAATGAGCAGTTCTTC.

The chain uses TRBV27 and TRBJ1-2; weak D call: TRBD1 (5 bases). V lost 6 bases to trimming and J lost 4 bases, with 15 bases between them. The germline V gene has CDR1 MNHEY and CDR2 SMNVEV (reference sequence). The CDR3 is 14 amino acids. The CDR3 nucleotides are TGTGCCAGCAGGGGAGAGGGGCGGTTCTATGGCTACACCTTC. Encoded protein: CASRGEGRFYGYTF.

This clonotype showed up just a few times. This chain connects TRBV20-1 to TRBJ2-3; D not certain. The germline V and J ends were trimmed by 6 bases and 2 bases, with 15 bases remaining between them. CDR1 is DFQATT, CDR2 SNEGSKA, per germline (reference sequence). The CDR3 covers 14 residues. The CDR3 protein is CSARDWQITDTQYF. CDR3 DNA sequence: TGCAGTGCGCGCGACTGGCAGATCACAGATACGCAGTATTTT.

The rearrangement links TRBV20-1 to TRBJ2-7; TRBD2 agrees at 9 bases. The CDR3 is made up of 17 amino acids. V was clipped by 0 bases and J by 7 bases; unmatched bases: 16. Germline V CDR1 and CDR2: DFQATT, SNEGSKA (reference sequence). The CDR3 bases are TGCAGTGCTAGAGATCTTAGCGGGAGCCCCCCCCTCCGGGAGCAGTACTTC. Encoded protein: CSARDLSGSPPLREQYF.

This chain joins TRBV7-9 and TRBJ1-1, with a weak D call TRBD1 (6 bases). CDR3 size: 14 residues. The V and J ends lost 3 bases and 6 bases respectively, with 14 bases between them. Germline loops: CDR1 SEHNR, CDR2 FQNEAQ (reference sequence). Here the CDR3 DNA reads TGTGCCAGCAGCTTCCTACAGGGTTCCCCTGAAGCTTTCTTT. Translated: CASSFLQGSPEAFF.

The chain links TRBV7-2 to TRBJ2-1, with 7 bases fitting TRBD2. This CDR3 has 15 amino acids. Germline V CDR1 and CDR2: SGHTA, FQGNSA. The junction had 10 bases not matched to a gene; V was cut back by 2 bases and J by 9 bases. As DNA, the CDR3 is TGTGCCAGCAGCTTAATGGCGGGAGTTATCGCTGAGCAGTTCTTC. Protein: CASSLMAGVIAEQFF.

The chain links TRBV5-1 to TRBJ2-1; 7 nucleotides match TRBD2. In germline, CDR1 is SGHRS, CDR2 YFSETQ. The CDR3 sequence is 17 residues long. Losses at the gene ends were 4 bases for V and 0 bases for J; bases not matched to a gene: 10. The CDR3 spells CASSPSLALSSYNEQFF. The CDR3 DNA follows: TGCGCCAGCAGCCCCTCACTAGCGCTAAGCTCCTACAATGAGCAGTTCTTC.